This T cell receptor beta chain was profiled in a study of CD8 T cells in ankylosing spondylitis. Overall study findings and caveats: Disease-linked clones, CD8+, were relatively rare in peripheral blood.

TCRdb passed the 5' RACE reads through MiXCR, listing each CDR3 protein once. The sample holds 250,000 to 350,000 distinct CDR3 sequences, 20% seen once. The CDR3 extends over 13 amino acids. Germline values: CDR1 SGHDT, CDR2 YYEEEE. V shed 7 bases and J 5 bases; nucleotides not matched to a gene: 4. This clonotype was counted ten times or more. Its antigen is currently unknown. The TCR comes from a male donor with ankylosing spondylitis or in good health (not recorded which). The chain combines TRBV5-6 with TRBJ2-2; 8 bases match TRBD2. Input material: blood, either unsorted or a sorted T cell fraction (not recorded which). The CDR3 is CASLPGGTGELFF. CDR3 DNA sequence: TGTGCCAGCCTACCGGGGGGGACCGGGGAGCTGTTTTTT.